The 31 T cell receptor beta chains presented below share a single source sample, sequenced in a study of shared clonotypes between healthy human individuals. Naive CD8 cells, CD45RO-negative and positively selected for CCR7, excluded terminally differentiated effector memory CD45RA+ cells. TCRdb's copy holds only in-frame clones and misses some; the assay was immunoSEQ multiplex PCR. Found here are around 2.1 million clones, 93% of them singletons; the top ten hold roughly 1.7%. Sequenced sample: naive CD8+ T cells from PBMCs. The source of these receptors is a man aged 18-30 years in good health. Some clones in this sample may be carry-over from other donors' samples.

The DNA for the CDR3 is TGTGCCAGCAGCGAGGGGACAGGGGATCGCAATCAGCCCCAGCATTTT. Translating gives CASSEGTGDRNQPQHF. The chain uses TRBV7-9 and TRBJ1-5; 10 nucleotides agree with TRBD1. Germline CDR1 and CDR2: SEHNR and FQNEAQ (reference sequence). The CDR3 is made up of 16 amino acids. V shed 5 bases and J 2 bases; nucleotides not matched to a gene: 6. Full variable domain (missing parts from reference TRBV7-9 and TRBJ1-5): DTGVSQNPRHKITKRGQNVTFRCDPISEHNRLYWYRQTLGQGPEFLTYFQNEAQLEKSRLLSDRFSAERPKGSFSTLEIQRTEQGDSAMYLCASSEGTGDRNQPQHFGDGTRLSIL.

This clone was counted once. CDR3 DNA: TGTGCCAGCAGTCCCACTTATCGTAGTGGAAGGTTCTATGGCTACACCTTC. Translation: CASSPTYRSGRFYGYTF. The chain uses TRBV27 and TRBJ1-2, with D hard to call. Germline CDR1 MNHEY, CDR2 SMNVEV (reference sequence). Deletions cut 5 bases from V and 4 bases from J, with 23 bases between. The CDR3 covers 17 residues.

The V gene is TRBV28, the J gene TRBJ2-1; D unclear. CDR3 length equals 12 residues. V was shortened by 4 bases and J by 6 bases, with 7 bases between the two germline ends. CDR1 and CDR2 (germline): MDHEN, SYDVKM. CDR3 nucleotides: TGTGCCAGCAGTTGGTACGTCAATGAGCAGTTCTTC. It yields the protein CASSWYVNEQFF.

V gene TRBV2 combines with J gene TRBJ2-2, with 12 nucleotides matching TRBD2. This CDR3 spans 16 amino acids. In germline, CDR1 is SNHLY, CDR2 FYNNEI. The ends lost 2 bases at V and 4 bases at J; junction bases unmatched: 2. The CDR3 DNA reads TGTGCCAGCAGTGAATCTAGCGGGAGGGTCACCGGGGAGCTGTTTTTT. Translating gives CASSESSGRVTGELFF.

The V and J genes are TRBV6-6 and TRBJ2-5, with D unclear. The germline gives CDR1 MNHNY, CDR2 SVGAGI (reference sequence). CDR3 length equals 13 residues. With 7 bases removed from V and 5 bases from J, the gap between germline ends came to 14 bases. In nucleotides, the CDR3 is TGTGCCAGCAAGGCGTTCAGGCAGGAGACCCAGTACTTC. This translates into CASKAFRQETQYF.

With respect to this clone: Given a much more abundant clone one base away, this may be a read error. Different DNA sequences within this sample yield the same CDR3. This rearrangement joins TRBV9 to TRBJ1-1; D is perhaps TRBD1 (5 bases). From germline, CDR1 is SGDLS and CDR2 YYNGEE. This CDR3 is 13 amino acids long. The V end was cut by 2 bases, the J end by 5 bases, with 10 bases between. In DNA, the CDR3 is TGTGCCAGCAGCGTCGGGGGGAAGACTGAAGCTTTCTTT. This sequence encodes CASSVGGKTEAFF. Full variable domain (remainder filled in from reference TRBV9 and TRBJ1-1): DSGVTQTPKHLITATGQRVTLRCSPRSGDLSVYWYQQSLDQGLQFLIQYYNGEERAKGNILERFSAQQFPDLHSELNLSSLELGDSALYFCASSVGGKTEAFFGQGTRLTVV.

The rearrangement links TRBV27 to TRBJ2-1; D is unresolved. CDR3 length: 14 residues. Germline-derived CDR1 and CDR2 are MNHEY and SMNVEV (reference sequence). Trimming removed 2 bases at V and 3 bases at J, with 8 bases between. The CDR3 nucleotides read TGTGCCAGCAGTTTAGGACGAATCTACAATGAGCAGTTCTTC. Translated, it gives CASSLGRIYNEQFF.

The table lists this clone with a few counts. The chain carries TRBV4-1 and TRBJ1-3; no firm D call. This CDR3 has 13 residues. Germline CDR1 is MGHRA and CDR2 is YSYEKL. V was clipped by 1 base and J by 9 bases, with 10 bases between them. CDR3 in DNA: TGCGCCAGCAGCCAAGTCTATCTCAGCACCATATATTTT. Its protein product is CASSQVYLSTIYF.

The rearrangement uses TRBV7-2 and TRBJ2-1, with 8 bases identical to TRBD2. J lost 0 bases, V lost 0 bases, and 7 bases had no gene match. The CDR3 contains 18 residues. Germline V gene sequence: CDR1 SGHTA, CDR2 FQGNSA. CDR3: CASSLAPLLAGSYNEQFF. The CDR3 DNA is TGTGCCAGCAGCTTAGCCCCTCTTCTAGCGGGCTCCTACAATGAGCAGTTCTTC.

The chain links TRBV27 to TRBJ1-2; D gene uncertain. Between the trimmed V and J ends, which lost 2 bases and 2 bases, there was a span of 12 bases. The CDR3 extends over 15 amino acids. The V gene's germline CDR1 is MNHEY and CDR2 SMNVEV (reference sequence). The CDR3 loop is CASSLMDPRNYGYTF. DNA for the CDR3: TGTGCCAGCAGTTTAATGGACCCGAGGAACTATGGCTACACCTTC.

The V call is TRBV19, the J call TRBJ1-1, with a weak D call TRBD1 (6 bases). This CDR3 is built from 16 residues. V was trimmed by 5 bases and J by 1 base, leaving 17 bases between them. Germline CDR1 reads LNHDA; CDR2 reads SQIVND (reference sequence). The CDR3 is CASSVETGSRNTEAFF. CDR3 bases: TGTGCCAGTAGTGTCGAAACAGGGAGCAGGAACACTGAAGCTTTCTTT.

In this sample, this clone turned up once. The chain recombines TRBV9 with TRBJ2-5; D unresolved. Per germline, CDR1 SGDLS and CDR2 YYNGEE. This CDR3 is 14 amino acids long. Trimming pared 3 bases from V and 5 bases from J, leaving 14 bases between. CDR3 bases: TGTGCCAGCAGCGGCCAGACCTTTCGGGAGACCCAGTACTTC. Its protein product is CASSGQTFRETQYF.

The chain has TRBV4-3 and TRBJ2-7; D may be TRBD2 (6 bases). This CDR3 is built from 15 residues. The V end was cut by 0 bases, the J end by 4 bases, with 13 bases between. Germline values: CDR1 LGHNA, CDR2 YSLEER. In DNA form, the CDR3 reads TGCGCCAGCAGCCAAGATCTGCGGGGAAGGTACGAGCAGTACTTC. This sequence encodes CASSQDLRGRYEQYF.

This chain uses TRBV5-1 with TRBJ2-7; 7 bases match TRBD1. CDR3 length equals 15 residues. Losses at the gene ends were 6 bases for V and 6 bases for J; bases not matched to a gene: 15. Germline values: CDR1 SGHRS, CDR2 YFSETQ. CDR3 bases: TGCGCCAGCACCCTCAGGGGGTCATACGAAGGCGAGCAGTACTTC. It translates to CASTLRGSYEGEQYF.

The CDR3 here is CASSLKVYEQYF. CDR3 DNA: TGTGCCAGCAGCTTAAAGGTCTACGAGCAGTACTTC. The chain has TRBV5-5 and TRBJ2-7; D unresolved. With 2 bases removed from V and 3 bases from J, the gap between germline ends came to 6 bases. Germline CDR1 SGHKS, CDR2 YYEKEE (reference sequence). This CDR3 comprises 12 residues.

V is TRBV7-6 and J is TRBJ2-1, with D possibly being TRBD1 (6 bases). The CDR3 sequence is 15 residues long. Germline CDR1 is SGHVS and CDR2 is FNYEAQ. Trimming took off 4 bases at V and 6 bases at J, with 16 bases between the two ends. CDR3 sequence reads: CASSSGTRVSNEQFF. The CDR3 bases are TGTGCCAGCAGCTCGGGGACAAGGGTAAGCAATGAGCAGTTCTTC.

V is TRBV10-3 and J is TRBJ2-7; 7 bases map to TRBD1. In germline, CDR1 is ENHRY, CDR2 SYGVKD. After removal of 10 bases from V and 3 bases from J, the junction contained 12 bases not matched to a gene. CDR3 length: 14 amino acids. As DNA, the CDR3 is TGTGCCACAGGGGGTCTAGTGAGCGACTACGAGCAGTACTTC. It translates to CATGGLVSDYEQYF.

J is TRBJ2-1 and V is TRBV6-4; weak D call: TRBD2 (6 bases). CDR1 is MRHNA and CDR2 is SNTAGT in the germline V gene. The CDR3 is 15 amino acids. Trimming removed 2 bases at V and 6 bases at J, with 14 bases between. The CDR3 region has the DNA TGTGCCAGCAGTGACGGCCCAGGAGGGGTCAATGAGCAGTTCTTC. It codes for CASSDGPGGVNEQFF.

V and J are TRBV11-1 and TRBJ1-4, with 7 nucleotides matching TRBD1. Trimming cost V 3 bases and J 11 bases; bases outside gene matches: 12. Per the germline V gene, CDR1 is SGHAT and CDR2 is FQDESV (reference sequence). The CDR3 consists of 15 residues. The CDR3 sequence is CASSLDGQALDKLFF. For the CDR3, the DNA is TGTGCCAGCAGCTTGGATGGACAGGCCTTGGACAAACTGTTTTTT.

The CDR3 sequence is CAWSITGSYGYTF. The DNA for the CDR3 is TGTGCCTGGAGTATAACTGGGAGCTATGGCTACACCTTC. The chain has TRBV30 and TRBJ1-2; D is ambiguous. Per germline, CDR1 GTSNPN and CDR2 SVGIG (reference sequence). This CDR3 is built from 13 residues. Trimming left V 2 bases short and J 4 bases short, with 11 bases between.

This chain's CDR3 is CASSLIQGGNQPQHF. The CDR3 nucleotides read TGTGCCAGCAGTTTAATACAGGGAGGGAATCAGCCCCAGCATTTT. The chain couples TRBV28 to TRBJ1-5; D is perhaps TRBD1 (6 bases). V lost 2 bases and J lost 4, with 12 bases in between. CDR1 is MDHEN, CDR2 SYDVKM, per germline. This CDR3 region has 15 residues.

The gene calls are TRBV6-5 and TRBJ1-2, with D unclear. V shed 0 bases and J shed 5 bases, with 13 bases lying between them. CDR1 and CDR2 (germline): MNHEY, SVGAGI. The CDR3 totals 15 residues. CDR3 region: CASSYSNPLRYGYTF. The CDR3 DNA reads TGTGCCAGCAGTTACTCTAACCCGTTGAGGTATGGCTACACCTTC.

As DNA, the CDR3 is TGTGCCAGCAGGACGCCCACCAAAAACATTCAGTACTTC. Protein: CASRTPTKNIQYF. The chain employs TRBV6-5 and TRBJ2-4; D is undetermined. Deletions cut 6 bases from V and 2 bases from J, with 8 bases between. The CDR3 contains 13 residues. Per germline, CDR1 MNHEY and CDR2 SVGAGI.

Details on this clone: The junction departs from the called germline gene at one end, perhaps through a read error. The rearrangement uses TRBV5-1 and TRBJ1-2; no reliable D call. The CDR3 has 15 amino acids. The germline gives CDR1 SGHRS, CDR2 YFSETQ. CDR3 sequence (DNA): TGCGCCAGCAGCTCCGGGAGAAGGGCTAATTATGGCTACACCTTC. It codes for CASSSGRRANYGYTF.

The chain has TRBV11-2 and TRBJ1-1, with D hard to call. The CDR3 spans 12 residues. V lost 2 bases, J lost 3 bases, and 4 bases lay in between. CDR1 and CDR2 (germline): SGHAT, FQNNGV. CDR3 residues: CASSLLHTEAFF. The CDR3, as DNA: TGTGCCAGCAGCTTACTCCACACTGAAGCTTTCTTT.

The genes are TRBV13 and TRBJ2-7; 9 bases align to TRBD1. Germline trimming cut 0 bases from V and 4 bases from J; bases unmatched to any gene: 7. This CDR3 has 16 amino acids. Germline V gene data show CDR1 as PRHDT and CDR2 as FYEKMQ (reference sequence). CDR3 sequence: CASSLGLGTGIYEQYF. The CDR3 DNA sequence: TGTGCCAGCAGCTTAGGCCTAGGGACAGGGATTTACGAGCAGTACTTC. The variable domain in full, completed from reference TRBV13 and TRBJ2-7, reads AAGVIQSPRHLIKEKRETATLKCYPIPRHDTVYWYQQGPGQDPQFLISFYEKMQSDKGSIPDRFSAQQFSDYHSELNMSSLELGDSALYFCASSLGLGTGIYEQYFGPGTRLTVT.

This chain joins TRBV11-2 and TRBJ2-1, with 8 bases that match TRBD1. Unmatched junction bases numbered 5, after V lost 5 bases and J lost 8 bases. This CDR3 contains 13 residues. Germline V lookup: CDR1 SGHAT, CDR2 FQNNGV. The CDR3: CASSKDRVYEQFF. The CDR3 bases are TGTGCCAGCAGCAAGGACAGGGTATATGAGCAGTTCTTC. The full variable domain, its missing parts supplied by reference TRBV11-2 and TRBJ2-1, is EAGVAQSPRYKIIEKRQSVAFWCNPISGHATLYWYQQILGQGPKLLIQFQNNGVVDDSQLPKDRFSAERLKGVDSTLKIQPAKLEDSAVYLCASSKDRVYEQFFGPGTRLTVL.

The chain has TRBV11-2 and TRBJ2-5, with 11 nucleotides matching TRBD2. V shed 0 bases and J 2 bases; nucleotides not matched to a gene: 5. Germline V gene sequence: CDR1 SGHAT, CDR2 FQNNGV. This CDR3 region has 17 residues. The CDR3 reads CASSLELAGVRQETQYF. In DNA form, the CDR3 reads TGTGCCAGCAGCTTAGAACTAGCGGGAGTAAGGCAAGAGACCCAGTACTTC.

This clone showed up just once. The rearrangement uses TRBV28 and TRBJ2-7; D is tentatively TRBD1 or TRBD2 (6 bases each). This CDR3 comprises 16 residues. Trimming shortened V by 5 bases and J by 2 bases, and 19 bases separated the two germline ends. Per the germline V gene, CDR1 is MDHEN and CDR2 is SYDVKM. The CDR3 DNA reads TGTGCCAGCAGTCTCCTTGGGGGGACAAGCACCTACGAGCAGTACTTC. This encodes CASSLLGGTSTYEQYF.

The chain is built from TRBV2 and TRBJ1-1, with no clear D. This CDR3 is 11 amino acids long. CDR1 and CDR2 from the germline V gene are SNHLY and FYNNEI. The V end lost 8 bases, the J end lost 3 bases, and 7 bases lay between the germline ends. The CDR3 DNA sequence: TGTGCCAGCCAGACATACACTGAAGCTTTCTTT. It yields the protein CASQTYTEAFF.

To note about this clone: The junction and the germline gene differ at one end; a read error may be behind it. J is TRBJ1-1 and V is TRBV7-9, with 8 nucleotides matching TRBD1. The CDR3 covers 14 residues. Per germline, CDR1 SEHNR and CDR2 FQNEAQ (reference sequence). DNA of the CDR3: TGTACCAGCAGCTTGACAGGGGTTATCACTGAAGCTTTCTTT. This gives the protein CTSSLTGVITEAFF.